This passage covers 9 T cell receptor beta chains from one sample sequenced in a study of cytomegalovirus exposure and HLA in healthy donors. Both 60 Vbeta primers and 13 Jbeta primers went into the PCR. Assay used: immunoSEQ multiplex PCR; TCRdb lists only in-frame clones, some missing. In the table there are 110,000 to 150,000 clones, 73% of which are singletons. Material for sequencing was PBMCs. The source is a human donor in good health.

This clone was seen only once. The chain uses TRBV19 and TRBJ2-5, with 11 bases identical to TRBD1. Trimming removed 3 bases from V and 7 bases from J; junction bases left unmatched: 7. The CDR3 is 15 amino acids. Germline V CDR1 and CDR2: LNHDA, SQIVND (reference sequence). In DNA form, the CDR3 reads TGTGCCAGTAGTATCGGGACAGGGGGAGGAGGGACCCAGTACTTC. Amino acid sequence: CASSIGTGGGGTQYF.

This clone was seen only once. The CDR3 reads CASGLFRTSGYTDTQYF. The CDR3 DNA reads as TGTGCTAGTGGTTTGTTTCGTACTAGCGGGTATACAGATACGCAGTATTTT. This chain joins TRBV12-5 and TRBJ2-3; TRBD2 aligns across 9 bases. Germline values: CDR1 LGHNT, CDR2 FRNRAP. V dropped 2 bases and J dropped 3; count of bases not matched to a gene: 9. The CDR3 runs 17 residues.

The chain has TRBV6-5 and TRBJ2-3; 7 nucleotides align to TRBD1. Trimming at V came to 6 bases and at J to 0 bases, leaving 3 bases not matched to a gene. Looked up from germline, CDR1 is MNHEY and CDR2 is SVGAGI. This CDR3 has 14 residues. Written as DNA, the CDR3 is TGTGCCAGCAGGGCGACAGGGAGCACAGATACGCAGTATTTT. This translates into CASRATGSTDTQYF.

This clone was seen only once. The rearrangement links TRBV6-1 to TRBJ2-1, with 8 bases matching TRBD2. This CDR3 region has 16 residues. The J segment lost 7 bases and the V segment lost 1 base, leaving 9 bases of the junction unmatched. Per germline, CDR1 MNHNS and CDR2 SASEGT. The CDR3 sequence is CASSEDGAGGGNEQFF. The CDR3 coding sequence is TGTGCCAGCAGTGAAGATGGTGCGGGAGGAGGTAATGAGCAGTTCTTC.

This clone was counted a single time. The chain couples TRBV6-1 to TRBJ2-7; 7 bases map to TRBD1. Trimming took 2 bases from V and 3 from J; bases not matched to a gene: 7. CDR1 and CDR2 from the germline V gene are MNHNS and SASEGT. The CDR3 sequence is 15 residues long. The DNA for the CDR3 is TGTGCCAGCAGTGAAAGGGGGCTCCCCCTCTACGAGCAGTACTTC. Translating gives CASSERGLPLYEQYF.

The chain carries TRBV18 and TRBJ2-6; 10 bases match TRBD2. Germline CDR1 and CDR2: KGHSH and LQKENI. The length of the CDR3 is 18 residues. Losses at the gene ends were 3 bases for V and 0 bases for J; bases not matched to a gene: 5. CDR3 sequence reads: CASSPLAGASSGANVLTF. CDR3 DNA sequence: TGTGCCAGCTCACCCCTAGCGGGGGCCAGCTCTGGGGCCAACGTCCTGACTTTC.

In its sample, this clone was seen once. V gene TRBV7-3 combines with J gene TRBJ2-1; 9 nucleotides line up with TRBD1. Trimming cost V 3 bases and J 6 bases; bases outside gene matches: 0. Looked up from germline, CDR1 is SGHTA and CDR2 is FQGTGA. This CDR3 has 13 residues. CDR3 nucleotides: TGTGCCAGCAGCTTGGGACAGGGCAATGAGCAGTTCTTC. It specifies CASSLGQGNEQFF.

The chain is built from TRBV29-1 and TRBJ2-4; tentatively, D is TRBD1 (5 bases). The CDR3 runs to 15 residues. The germline V and J ends were trimmed by 7 bases and 6 bases, with 22 bases remaining between them. Per germline, CDR1 SQVTM and CDR2 ANQGSEA. The CDR3 nucleotides are TGCAGCGCCCTGGTGGTAGGGGTAAAGGTAAACATTCAGTACTTC. Its protein is CSALVVGVKVNIQYF.

The rearrangement links TRBV7-2 to TRBJ2-5; 7 bases match TRBD2. The J call is doubtful: the DNA matches TRBJ2-7 better. CDR3 length equals 15 residues. CDR1 is SGHTA and CDR2 is FQGNSA in the germline V gene. As DNA, the CDR3 is TGTGCCAGCAGCTTAGTTGGCGGGAGCTCCTACGAGCAGTACTTC. It codes for CASSLVGGSSYEQYF.